In its sample, the clone carrying this T cell receptor beta chain was seen a few times. What it recognizes is unknown. Germline V gives CDR1 SQVTM, CDR2 ANQGSEA. The length of the CDR3 is 13 residues. Trimming stripped 7 bases from V and 3 bases from J, with 12 bases between. The sample is drawn from a study of type 1 regulatory T cells. The overall study: T-allo10 is a Tr1-enriched, alloantigen-specific CD4 T cell product made in vitro.

Study results and caveats: Compared with non-type 1 regulatory T cells, type 1 regulatory T cells showed a more restricted TCR repertoire.

Each CDR3 protein gets one entry after TCRdb re-called the reads with MiXCR. This table holds about 71,000 distinct CDR3 sequences, about 20% found once. The sequence was collected from a human donor in good health. The sequenced sample was cultured type 1 regulatory T (Tr1) cells, either the whole culture or a sorted fraction (not recorded which). The rearrangement joins TRBV29-1 to TRBJ1-4; possibly TRBD1 for D (5 bases). The CDR3 DNA reads as TGCAGCGCTGATGGCAGGGCTAATGAAAAACTGTTTTTT. It specifies CSADGRANEKLFF.